Sequencing of this TCR beta chain was carried out in a study of shared clonotypes between healthy human individuals. Profiling relied on immunoSEQ multiplex PCR, and the TCRdb table lists in-frame clones only, not all of them. The sample has approximately 500,000 clones, about 96% seen once. The sequencing input was naive CD4+ T cells sorted from blood. Noted subset: CD45RA+ positively selected. This sequence originates from a woman in her twenties or thirties in good health.

DNA for the CDR3: TGTGCCAGCAGCACCGTACTAGAACCCGGGGAGCTGTTTTTT. It translates to CASSTVLEPGELFF. The genes are TRBV21-1 and TRBJ2-2; TRBD2 is taken as the D call from the table, unchecked against the DNA. TRBV21-1 is a pseudogene. The length of the CDR3 is 14 residues.